The 9 T cell receptor beta chains given below trace back to one sample, sequenced in a study of regulatory T cells in long-lasting Graves disease. Time point specified: persistent/refractory GD, antithyroid drugs over 5 years with positive TRAb. There was RNA extracted from PBMCs, and the TCR library was made from it. Sequencing libraries for TCR beta were prepared with iRepertoire HTBI primers and Arm-PCR of CDR3 regions. TCRdb re-analysed the multiplex PCR reads in MiXCR, keeping a single row per CDR3 protein. The table shows around 450,000 distinct CDR3 sequences, with roughly 21% occurring only once. The sample consisted of peripheral blood mononuclear cells (PBMCs), taken when the disease was refractory, from a patient treated with antithyroid drugs. These receptors were taken from a female donor with Graves disease.

This clonotype showed up many times. V gene TRBV28 combines with J gene TRBJ2-7, with D maybe TRBD2 (6 bases). Deletions cut 6 bases from V and 2 bases from J, with 14 bases between. The V gene's germline CDR1 is MDHEN and CDR2 SYDVKM. The CDR3 runs 14 residues. This CDR3 reads CASRGDWATYEQYF. CDR3 sequence (DNA): TGTGCCAGCAGAGGGGACTGGGCTACCTACGAGCAGTACTTC.

This clonotype was detected many times. V usage is TRBV24-1 and J usage is TRBJ2-5, with 9 bases fitting TRBD1. Germline CDR1 reads KGHDR; CDR2 reads SFDVKD. J lost 4 bases, V lost 4 bases, and 6 bases had no gene match. The CDR3 is made up of 15 amino acids. CDR3 nucleotide sequence: TGTGCCACCAGTGAACCCGGGACAGGGTTAGAGACCCAGTACTTC. The encoded protein is CATSEPGTGLETQYF.

This clonotype was observed a few times. CDR3: CASSLALRGRETQYF. Written as DNA, the CDR3 is TGTGCCAGCAGCTTAGCGTTGAGGGGCCGGGAGACCCAGTACTTC. V and J are TRBV7-9 and TRBJ2-5; the D call may be TRBD1 or TRBD2 (5 bases each). V lost 0 bases and J lost 5, with 13 bases in between. This CDR3 contains 15 residues. CDR1 and CDR2 (germline): SEHNR, FQNEAQ (reference sequence).

This clonotype was seen a single time. The CDR3 bases are TGTGCCAGCAGCCAAGAACAAGATACGCAGTATTTT. Protein product: CASSQEQDTQYF. This chain links TRBV3-1 with TRBJ2-3; no clear D gene. This CDR3 region has 12 residues. CDR1 is LGHDT, CDR2 YNNKEL, per germline (reference sequence). V lost 0 bases to trimming and J lost 5 bases, with 3 bases between them.

The table lists this clonotype with many counts. The V gene is TRBV5-1, the J gene TRBJ2-7; D not resolved. There are 14 residues in the CDR3. Trimming removed 5 bases from V and 5 bases from J, with 17 bases in between. CDR1 and CDR2 (germline): SGHRS, YFSETQ. CDR3 protein: CASSGSQGVDEQYF. As DNA, the CDR3 is TGCGCCAGCAGTGGTAGCCAAGGAGTGGACGAGCAGTACTTC.

The V call is TRBV15, the J call TRBJ1-2; a weak D match, TRBD1 (5 bases). Germline loops: CDR1 LNHNV, CDR2 YYDKDF (reference sequence). The CDR3 consists of 12 residues. Trimming pared 6 bases from V and 3 bases from J, leaving 8 bases between. Here the CDR3 DNA reads TGTGCCACCAGTAGGGGTGACTATGGCTACACCTTC. This translates into CATSRGDYGYTF.

The chain is built from TRBV9 and TRBJ1-4; D is uncertain. V lost 4 bases to trimming and J lost 0 bases, with 10 bases between them. The CDR3 extends over 15 amino acids. Looked up from germline, CDR1 is SGDLS and CDR2 is YYNGEE. CDR3 bases: TGTGCCAGCAGCCCCGACTCTACAACTAATGAAAAACTGTTTTTT. Amino acids: CASSPDSTTNEKLFF.

This clonotype has ten or more counts. The CDR3: CATRTGNIEQYF. The CDR3 DNA reads as TGTGCCACCAGGACAGGGAACATCGAGCAGTACTTC. The chain links TRBV10-3 to TRBJ2-7, with 8 bases aligning to TRBD1. The germline gives CDR1 ENHRY, CDR2 SYGVKD. The CDR3 length is 12 residues. V gave up 10 bases and J gave up 6 bases; unmatched junction bases: 8.

This clonotype was observed at least ten times. The chain recombines TRBV6-1 with TRBJ1-1, with D hard to call. Germline V CDR1 and CDR2: MNHNS, SASEGT. The CDR3 runs to 16 residues. The V end was cut by 6 bases, the J end by 0 bases, with 17 bases between. DNA of the CDR3: TGTGCCAGCAGACTTGGTCCAGAGACTGTGAACACTGAAGCTTTCTTT. Its translation: CASRLGPETVNTEAFF.